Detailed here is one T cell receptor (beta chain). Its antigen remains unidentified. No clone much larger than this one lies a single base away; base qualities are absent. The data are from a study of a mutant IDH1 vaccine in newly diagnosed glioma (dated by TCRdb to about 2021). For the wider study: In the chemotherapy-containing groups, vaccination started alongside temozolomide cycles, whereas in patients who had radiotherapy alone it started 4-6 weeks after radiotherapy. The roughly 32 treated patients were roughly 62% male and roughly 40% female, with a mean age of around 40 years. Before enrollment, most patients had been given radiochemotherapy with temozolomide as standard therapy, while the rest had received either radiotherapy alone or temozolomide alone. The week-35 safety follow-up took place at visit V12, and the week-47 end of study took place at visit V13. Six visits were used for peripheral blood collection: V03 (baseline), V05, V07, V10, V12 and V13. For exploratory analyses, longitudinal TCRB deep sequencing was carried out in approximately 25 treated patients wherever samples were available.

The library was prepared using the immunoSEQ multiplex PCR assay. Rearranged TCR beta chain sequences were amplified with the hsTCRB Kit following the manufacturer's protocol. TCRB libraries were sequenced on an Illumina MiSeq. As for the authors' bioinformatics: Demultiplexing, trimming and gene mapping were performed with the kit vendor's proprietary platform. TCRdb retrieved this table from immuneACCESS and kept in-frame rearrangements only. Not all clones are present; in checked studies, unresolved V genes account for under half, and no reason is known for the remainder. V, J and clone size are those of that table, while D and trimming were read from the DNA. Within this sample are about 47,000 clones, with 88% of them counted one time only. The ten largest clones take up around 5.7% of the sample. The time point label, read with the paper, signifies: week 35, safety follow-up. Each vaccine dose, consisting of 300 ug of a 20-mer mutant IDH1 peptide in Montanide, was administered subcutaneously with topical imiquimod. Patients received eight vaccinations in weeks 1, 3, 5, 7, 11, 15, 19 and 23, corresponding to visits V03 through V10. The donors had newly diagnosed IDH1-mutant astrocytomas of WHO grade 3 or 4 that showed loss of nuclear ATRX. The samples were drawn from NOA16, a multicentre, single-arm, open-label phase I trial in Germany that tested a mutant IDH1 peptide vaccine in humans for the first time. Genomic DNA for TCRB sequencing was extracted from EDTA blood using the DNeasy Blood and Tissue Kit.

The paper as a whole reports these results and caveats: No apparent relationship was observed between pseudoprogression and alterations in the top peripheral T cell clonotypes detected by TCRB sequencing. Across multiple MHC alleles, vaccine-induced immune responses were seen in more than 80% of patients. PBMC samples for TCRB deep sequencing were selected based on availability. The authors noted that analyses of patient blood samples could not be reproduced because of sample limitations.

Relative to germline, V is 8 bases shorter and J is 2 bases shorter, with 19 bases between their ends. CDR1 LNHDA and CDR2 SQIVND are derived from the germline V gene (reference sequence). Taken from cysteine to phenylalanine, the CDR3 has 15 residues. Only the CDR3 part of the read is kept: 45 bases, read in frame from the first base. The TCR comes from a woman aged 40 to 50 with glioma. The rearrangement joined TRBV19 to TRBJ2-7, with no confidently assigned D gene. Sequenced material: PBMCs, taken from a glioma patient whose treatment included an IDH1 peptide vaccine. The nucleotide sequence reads TGTGCCAGTGCCAACAGCCGACGCCGCACCTACGAGCAGTACTTC. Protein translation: CASANSRRRTYEQYF.